This T cell receptor beta chain was sequenced for a study of spatial heterogeneity in lung cancer. Overall study: Matched bulk RNA-seq yielded a T cell module score, and TCR transcript counts in tumor regions correlated strongly with that score.

TCRdb reprocessed the 5' RACE reads via MiXCR and lists one record per CDR3 protein. The sample has more than 15,000 distinct CDR3 sequences; under 8% are singletons. Time point reported: sample taken at primary tumor resection. This clonotype was counted at least ten times. Its specificity is unknown. This beta chain slipped into a library made for alpha chains as a stray read, so its size is not meaningful. Overall study findings and caveats: One measure, the expanded intratumoral alpha and beta TCR count, tracked tumor mutation counts. Tracking of ubiquitous and regional nonsynonymous mutations by counts of ubiquitous and regional expanded TCRs, respectively, was seen.

The CDR3 runs 16 residues. Germline lookup yields CDR1 SGHTA and CDR2 FQGNSA. Germline trimming cut 5 bases from V and 0 bases from J; bases unmatched to any gene: 7. The sequences come from lung tumor tissue, collected at surgery. The V gene is TRBV7-2, the J gene TRBJ2-1, with TRBD1 identical over 7 bases. The clonotype was recovered from a male donor with early-stage non-small cell lung cancer. The CDR3 bases are TGTGCCAGCAGCGGGGACAGACCCAGCTCCTACAATGAGCAGTTCTTC. It translates to CASSGDRPSSYNEQFF.